The source of this T cell receptor beta chain is a study of blood T cell repertoires in COVID-19. As for the study in general: Acute-phase and convalescent COVID-19 samples originated in the United States, Italy and Spain. PBMCs, B-cell-depleted T cells, or T cells were the source of the cDNA or gDNA that made up the material.

Germline V gene data show CDR1 as MGHRA and CDR2 as YSYEKL. V gave up 2 bases and J gave up 4 bases; unmatched junction bases: 10. The CDR3 length is 16 residues. Generated by immunoSEQ multiplex PCR, the TCRdb table keeps only in-frame clones and is missing some. The sample has 140,000 or so clones; around four fifths are singletons. Which cohort a participant joined came from the clinical history participants gave. Recovered status applied to Cohort 3 donors who had two consecutive negative PCRs. It also applied to those with clearance or with symptom resolution. This receptor was taken from a woman in her 40s who had recovered from COVID-19. The J gene is TRBJ2-7, the V gene TRBV4-1; 8 nucleotides line up with TRBD1. The sequenced material came from PBMCs or T cells enriched from blood (not recorded which). The CDR3 DNA reads as TGCGCCAGCAGCCAAAAACAGGGGGAACCTTCATACGAGCAGTACTTC. This sequence encodes CASSQKQGEPSYEQYF.